These 28 T cell receptor beta chains came from one sample sequenced in a study of blood T cell repertoires in COVID-19. Data came from immunoSEQ multiplex PCR; TCRdb stores just in-frame clones and leaves some out. The data hold tens of thousands of clones, with around 89% observed a single time. Material: peripheral blood. The receptors were gathered from a woman at least 80 years old with active or convalescent COVID-19.

CDR3 protein: CASSLLAGAPLTGELFF. The CDR3 DNA is TGTGCCAGCAGTTTATTGGCGGGAGCCCCCCTAACCGGGGAGCTGTTTTTT. J is TRBJ2-2 and V is TRBV28; 7 nucleotides align to TRBD2. The CDR3 loop spans 17 amino acids. Germline assignment: CDR1 MDHEN and CDR2 SYDVKM. Trimming removed 1 base from V and 5 bases from J; junction bases left unmatched: 10.

The J gene is TRBJ2-4, the V gene TRBV28, with 8 bases identical to TRBD1. V trimming: 9 bases; J trimming: 2 bases; junction bases outside the gene matches: 9. CDR1 is MDHEN and CDR2 is SYDVKM in the germline V gene. The CDR3 is made up of 15 amino acids. CDR3 protein: CASTTGDRSKNIQYF. The CDR3 nucleotides are TGTGCCAGTACGACAGGGGATCGGTCCAAAAACATTCAGTACTTC. The full variable domain, its missing parts supplied by reference TRBV28 and TRBJ2-4, is DVKVTQSSRYLVKRTGEKVFLECVQDMDHENMFWYRQDPGLGLRLIYFSYDVKMKEKGDIPEGYSVSREKKERFSLILESASTNQTSMYLCASTTGDRSKNIQYFGAGTRLSVL.

The gene calls are TRBV28 and TRBJ1-6, with D perhaps TRBD1 (5 bases). This CDR3 has 14 residues. Germline V gene lookup returns CDR1 MDHEN and CDR2 SYDVKM. With 5 bases removed from V and 4 bases from J, the gap between germline ends came to 9 bases. In DNA, the CDR3 is TGTGCCAGCAGTCCCCGACAGTATAATTCACCCCTCCACTTT. This translates into CASSPRQYNSPLHF.

The gene calls are TRBV5-1 and TRBJ2-1; TRBD2 matches 11 bases. The CDR3 consists of 15 residues. The germline gives CDR1 SGHRS, CDR2 YFSETQ. V lost 1 base, J lost 6 bases, and 3 bases stayed unmatched. CDR3 DNA: TGCGCCAGCAGCTTGACTAGCGGGAGAGTCAATGAGCAGTTCTTC. Amino acid sequence: CASSLTSGRVNEQFF.

The rearrangement uses TRBV7-3 and TRBJ2-1; D is perhaps TRBD2 (7 bases). The CDR3 totals 14 residues. Per germline, CDR1 SGHTA and CDR2 FQGTGA. Trimming shortened V by 5 bases and J by 10 bases, and 18 bases separated the two germline ends. CDR3 loop: CASSPGGLRGEQFF. The CDR3 DNA is TGTGCCAGCAGCCCGGGGGGCCTACGGGGCGAGCAGTTCTTC.

The rearrangement joins TRBV2 to TRBJ1-1; 7 bases match TRBD1. The V gene's germline CDR1 is SNHLY and CDR2 FYNNEI. J gave up 10 bases and V 2 bases, and 4 bases lay outside the gene matches. CDR3 length: 12 amino acids. CDR3 DNA: TGTGCCAGCAGTGAAACAGGGGAGAGAGCTTTCTTT. Translated: CASSETGERAFF.

This clone came up a few times. The chain combines TRBV2 with TRBJ1-3; no clear D gene. Trimming took 7 bases from V and 1 from J, leaving 5 bases between them. The germline V gene encodes CDR1 SNHLY and CDR2 FYNNEI. This CDR3 is built from 12 residues. The CDR3 region is CASTVSGNTIYF. For the CDR3, the DNA is TGTGCCAGCACGGTATCTGGAAACACCATATATTTT.

The rearrangement joins TRBV28 to TRBJ2-1, with 9 bases that match TRBD2. Trimming at V came to 5 bases and at J to 5 bases, leaving 10 bases not matched to a gene. The germline CDR1 and CDR2 sequences are MDHEN and SYDVKM. The CDR3 length is 16 residues. CDR3 bases: TGTGCCAGCAGTCTCACGCGACTAGCGGTACACAATGAGCAGTTCTTC. It yields the protein CASSLTRLAVHNEQFF.

The chain is built from TRBV4-3 and TRBJ1-6; 9 bases are shared with TRBD1. V lost 2 bases and J lost 9; bases outside the gene matches: 8. The CDR3 runs 16 residues. Germline-derived CDR1 and CDR2 are LGHNA and YSLEER. In DNA, the CDR3 is TGCGCCAGCAGCCAACTACAGGGGGCCGGGAGTTCACCCCTCCACTTT. The encoded protein is CASSQLQGAGSSPLHF.

This sequence joins TRBV18 and TRBJ2-7; maybe TRBD1 (6 bases). Germline V gives CDR1 KGHSH, CDR2 LQKENI. V lost 0 bases and J 4 bases, leaving 10 bases between the germline ends. The CDR3 is 14 residues long. The CDR3 bases are TGTGCCAGCTCACCACCGGCAGGGGCTTACGAGCAGTACTTC. Amino acids: CASSPPAGAYEQYF.

The CDR3 region is CASSLRYSGNGYNEQFF. CDR3 nucleotides: TGTGCCAGCAGTCTCCGGTATAGCGGGAACGGTTACAATGAGCAGTTCTTC. This sequence joins TRBV27 and TRBJ2-1, with 8 bases identical to TRBD2. Unmatched junction bases numbered 13, after V lost 5 bases and J lost 4 bases. The CDR3 sequence is 17 residues long. Germline lookup yields CDR1 MNHEY and CDR2 SMNVEV (reference sequence).

CDR3 loop: CASSLIGTTSYEQYF. CDR3 DNA sequence: TGTGCCAGCAGCTTAATCGGGACTACCTCCTACGAGCAGTACTTC. The rearrangement joins TRBV5-4 to TRBJ2-7, with 7 bases aligning to TRBD2. The CDR3 length is 15 residues. Trimming took 2 bases from V and 0 from J; bases not matched to a gene: 5. Germline V CDR1 and CDR2: SGHNT, YYREEE (reference sequence).

J is TRBJ1-3 and V is TRBV27; D gene uncertain. Trimming took off 0 bases at V and 2 bases at J, with 8 bases between the two ends. Per the germline V gene, CDR1 is MNHEY and CDR2 is SMNVEV (reference sequence). The CDR3 spans 15 residues. The DNA for the CDR3 is TGTGCCAGCAGTTTATCGGGCGGGACTGGAAACACCATATATTTT. It encodes CASSLSGGTGNTIYF.

The V gene is TRBV7-9, the J gene TRBJ2-7; the match to TRBD1 covers 8 bases. The CDR3 covers 15 residues. Germline loops: CDR1 SEHNR, CDR2 FQNEAQ (reference sequence). Trimming at V came to 2 bases and at J to 3 bases, leaving 6 bases not matched to a gene. This CDR3 is CASSLQGGQDYEQYF. CDR3 coding DNA: TGTGCCAGCAGCTTACAAGGGGGACAGGACTACGAGCAGTACTTC.

The chain employs TRBV2 and TRBJ2-3; D might be TRBD2 (5 bases). Trimming took off 7 bases at V and 3 bases at J, with 8 bases between the two ends. Germline V gene lookup returns CDR1 SNHLY and CDR2 FYNNEI. The CDR3 is 12 amino acids. The CDR3 loop is CASKLDTDTQYF. In nucleotides, the CDR3 is TGTGCCAGCAAACTAGATACAGATACGCAGTATTTT. Filled out from reference TRBV2 and TRBJ2-3, the complete variable domain reads EPEVTQTPSHQVTQMGQEVILRCVPISNHLYFYWYRQILGQKVEFLVSFYNNEISEKSEIFDDQFSVERPDGSNFTLKIRSTKLEDSAMYFCASKLDTDTQYFGPGTRLTVL.

This clone appeared once. The chain has TRBV5-4 and TRBJ2-2; a weak D match, TRBD1 (6 bases). CDR3 length equals 15 residues. CDR1 and CDR2 from the germline V gene are SGHNT and YYREEE (reference sequence). V lost 4 bases and J 7 bases, leaving 17 bases between the germline ends. CDR3 sequence (DNA): TGTGCCAGCAGCCCGGAGCGAAACAGGGTCGGGGAGCTGTTTTTT. It specifies CASSPERNRVGELFF.

The gene calls are TRBV10-3 and TRBJ2-1; tentative D call: TRBD1 (6 bases). The V end was cut by 0 bases, the J end by 0 bases, with 9 bases between. The CDR3 extends over 16 amino acids. Germline V gene lookup returns CDR1 ENHRY and CDR2 SYGVKD. The CDR3 region has the DNA TGTGCCATCAGTGAGTCGAACAGGGTCTCCTACAATGAGCAGTTCTTC. As protein: CAISESNRVSYNEQFF.

V gene TRBV5-4 combines with J gene TRBJ2-1; 11 bases are a match to TRBD2. V was pared by 5 bases and J by 5 bases, with 9 bases of the junction left unmatched. The CDR3 loop spans 16 amino acids. The germline CDR1 and CDR2 sequences are SGHNT and YYREEE (reference sequence). The CDR3 DNA sequence: TGTGCCAGCAGACCTACTCTAGCGGGAGGAAACAATGAGCAGTTCTTC. Protein: CASRPTLAGGNNEQFF.

The chain carries TRBV24-1 and TRBJ2-6; 10 bases match TRBD1. Per the germline V gene, CDR1 is KGHDR and CDR2 is SFDVKD. The CDR3 is 19 amino acids. Trimming cost V 2 bases and J 0 bases; bases outside gene matches: 6. CDR3 in amino acids: CATSDYSGTGASGANVLTF. CDR3 nucleotides: TGTGCCACCAGTGATTACTCCGGGACAGGGGCCTCTGGGGCCAACGTCCTGACTTTC.

This clone has only one observation. The chain couples TRBV10-2 to TRBJ2-1; 10 bases map to TRBD2. Germline V gives CDR1 WSHSY, CDR2 SAAADI. V lost 4 bases to trimming and J lost 8 bases; unmatched junction nucleotides: 8. The CDR3 loop spans 15 amino acids. The DNA of the CDR3 is TGCGCCAGCAGTGCCGCTAGCGGGGGCGGGGATGAGCAGTTCTTC. Protein: CASSAASGGGDEQFF.

V usage is TRBV3-1 (or the pseudogene TRBV3-2) and J usage is TRBJ1-6, with D possibly matching TRBD1 (5 bases). Germline lookup yields CDR1 LGHDT and CDR2 YNNKEL (reference sequence). This CDR3 has 16 amino acids. V lost 3 bases, J lost 7 bases, and 16 bases lay in between. The CDR3 region is CASSHSITGQNSPLHF. The CDR3 bases are TGTGCCAGCAGCCATTCTATAACAGGCCAAAATTCACCCCTCCACTTT.

This clone has just one count. CDR3: CASSPRAGSVTKNIQYF. CDR3 coding DNA: TGTGCCAGCAGTCCACGGGCGGGGTCGGTAACCAAAAACATTCAGTACTTC. The chain combines TRBV27 with TRBJ2-4; tentative D call: TRBD2 (6 bases). This CDR3 has 17 residues. Trimming left V 5 bases short and J 2 bases short, with 19 bases between. Germline V gene sequence: CDR1 MNHEY, CDR2 SMNVEV (reference sequence).

The chain links TRBV24-1 to TRBJ2-1; 7 bases agree with TRBD1. With 4 bases clipped from V and 4 bases from J, the junction kept 6 bases outside the gene matches. This CDR3 comprises 15 residues. CDR1 KGHDR and CDR2 SFDVKD come from the germline V gene. DNA of the CDR3: TGTGCCACCAGTGACCCCGGGACAGCTTACAATGAGCAGTTCTTC. It codes for CATSDPGTAYNEQFF.

This sequence joins TRBV7-2 and TRBJ2-7; 7 bases are a match to TRBD1. The CDR3 runs 14 residues. V shed 2 bases, J shed 4 bases, and the junction held 5 bases outside the gene matches. Germline CDR1 is SGHTA and CDR2 is FQGNSA. The CDR3 DNA follows: TGTGCCAGCAGCTTAAATCCAGGGGGATACGAGCAGTACTTC. Translation gives CASSLNPGGYEQYF.

The chain has TRBV19 and TRBJ2-2, with TRBD1 identical over 9 bases. There are 17 residues in the CDR3. Germline V gives CDR1 LNHDA, CDR2 SQIVND (reference sequence). J gave up 1 base and V 9 bases, and 12 bases lay outside the gene matches. CDR3 sequence (DNA): TGTGCCAGCAACCGGGACAGGGATATAGGGAACACCGGGGAGCTGTTTTTT. It is translated as CASNRDRDIGNTGELFF.

This clone was observed a single time. This sequence joins TRBV9 and TRBJ2-3; 12 bases are shared with TRBD2. V shed 1 base and J 5 bases; nucleotides not matched to a gene: 5. From germline, CDR1 is SGDLS and CDR2 YYNGEE. This CDR3 region has 16 residues. CDR3 bases: TGTGCCAGCAGCGTACCCAGGGGACTAGCGGGAGATACGCAGTATTTT. As protein: CASSVPRGLAGDTQYF. The full variable domain, rest sourced from reference TRBV9 and TRBJ2-3, is DSGVTQTPKHLITATGQRVTLRCSPRSGDLSVYWYQQSLDQGLQFLIQYYNGEERAKGNILERFSAQQFPDLHSELNLSSLELGDSALYFCASSVPRGLAGDTQYFGPGTRLTVL.

The V call is TRBV3-1 (or the pseudogene TRBV3-2), the J call TRBJ2-1; TRBD2 is a possible D gene (6 bases). The germline gives CDR1 LGHDT, CDR2 YNNKEL (reference sequence). This CDR3 region has 16 residues. Trimming shortened V by 3 bases and J by 5 bases, and 17 bases separated the two germline ends. The CDR3 DNA follows: TGTGCCAGCAGCCAGCCGGGACTGCTAAGGGACAATGAGCAGTTCTTC. Residues: CASSQPGLLRDNEQFF.

V and J are TRBV5-1 and TRBJ1-1; D call uncertain. V dropped 4 bases and J dropped 1 base, with 11 bases sitting between them. The CDR3 totals 14 residues. CDR1 and CDR2 (germline): SGHRS, YFSETQ. CDR3 region: CASSAGIPNTEAFF. CDR3 nucleotide sequence: TGCGCCAGCAGCGCCGGGATCCCGAACACTGAAGCTTTCTTT.